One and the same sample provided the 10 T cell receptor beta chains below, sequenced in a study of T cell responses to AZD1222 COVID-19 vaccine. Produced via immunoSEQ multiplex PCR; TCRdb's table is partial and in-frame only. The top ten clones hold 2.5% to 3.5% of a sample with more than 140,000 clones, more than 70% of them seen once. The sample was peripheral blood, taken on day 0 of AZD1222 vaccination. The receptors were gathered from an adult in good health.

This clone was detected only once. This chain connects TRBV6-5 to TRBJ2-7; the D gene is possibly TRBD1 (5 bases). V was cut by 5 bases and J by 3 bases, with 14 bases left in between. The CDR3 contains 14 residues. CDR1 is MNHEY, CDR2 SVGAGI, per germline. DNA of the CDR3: TGTGCCAGCAGTATCGACAGAGGAAACTACGAGCAGTACTTC. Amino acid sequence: CASSIDRGNYEQYF.

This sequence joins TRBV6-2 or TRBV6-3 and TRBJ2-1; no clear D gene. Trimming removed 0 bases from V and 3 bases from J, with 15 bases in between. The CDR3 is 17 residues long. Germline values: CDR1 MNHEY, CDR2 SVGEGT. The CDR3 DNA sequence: TGTGCCAGCAGTTACTCTTTTTGGAAGGCCGACTACAATGAGCAGTTCTTC. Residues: CASSYSFWKADYNEQFF.

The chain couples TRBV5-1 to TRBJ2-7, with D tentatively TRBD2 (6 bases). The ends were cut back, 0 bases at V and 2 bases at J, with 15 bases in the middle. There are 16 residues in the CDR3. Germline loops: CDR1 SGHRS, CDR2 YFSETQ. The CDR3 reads CASSLEGLASPYEQYF. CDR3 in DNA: TGCGCCAGCAGCTTGGAAGGCCTAGCGTCCCCCTACGAGCAGTACTTC.

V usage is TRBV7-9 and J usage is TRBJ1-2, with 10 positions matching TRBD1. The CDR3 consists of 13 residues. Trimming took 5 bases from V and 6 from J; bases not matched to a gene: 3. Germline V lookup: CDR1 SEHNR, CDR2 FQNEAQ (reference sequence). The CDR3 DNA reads TGTGCCAGCAGCCGACAGGGGGCAGATGGCTACACCTTC. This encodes CASSRQGADGYTF.

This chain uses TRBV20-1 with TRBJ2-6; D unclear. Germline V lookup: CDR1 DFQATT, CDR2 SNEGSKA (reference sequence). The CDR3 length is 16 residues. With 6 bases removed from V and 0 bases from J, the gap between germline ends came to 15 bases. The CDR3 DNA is TGCAGTGCCAGTAAAGGGTTTAGCTCTGGGGCCAACGTCCTGACTTTC. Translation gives CSASKGFSSGANVLTF.

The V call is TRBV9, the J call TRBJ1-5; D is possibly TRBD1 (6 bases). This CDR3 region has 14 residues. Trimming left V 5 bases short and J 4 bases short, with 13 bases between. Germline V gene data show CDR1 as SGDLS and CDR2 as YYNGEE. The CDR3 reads CASSKGTPNQPQHF. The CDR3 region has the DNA TGTGCCAGCAGTAAAGGGACACCAAATCAGCCCCAGCATTTT.

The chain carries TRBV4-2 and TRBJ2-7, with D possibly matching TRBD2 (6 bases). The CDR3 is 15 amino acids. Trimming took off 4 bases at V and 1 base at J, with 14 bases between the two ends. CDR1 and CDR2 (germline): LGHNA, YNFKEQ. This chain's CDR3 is CASSRTGDRSYEQYF. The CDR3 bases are TGTGCCAGCAGCCGGACGGGGGACCGTTCCTACGAGCAGTACTTC.

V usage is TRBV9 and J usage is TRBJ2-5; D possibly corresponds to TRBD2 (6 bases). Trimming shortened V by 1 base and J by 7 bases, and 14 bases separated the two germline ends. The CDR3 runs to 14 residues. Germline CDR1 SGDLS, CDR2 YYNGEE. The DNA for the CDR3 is TGTGCCAGCAGCGTATTGCCATCCGGGGGGACCCAGTACTTC. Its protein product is CASSVLPSGGTQYF.

The CDR3 DNA follows: TGTGCCAGCAGTTTAGTGGAGACAGTAGTTCGCCAGCCCCAGCATTTT. Residues: CASSLVETVVRQPQHF. The V gene is TRBV28, the J gene TRBJ1-5, with D perhaps matching TRBD1 (5 bases). Between the trimmed V and J ends, which lost 2 bases and 7 bases, there was a span of 18 bases. CDR1 and CDR2 (germline): MDHEN, SYDVKM. This CDR3 region has 16 residues.

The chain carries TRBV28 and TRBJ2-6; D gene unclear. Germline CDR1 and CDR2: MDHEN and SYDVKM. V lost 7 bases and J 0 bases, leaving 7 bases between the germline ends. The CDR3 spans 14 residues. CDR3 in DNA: TGTGCCAGCACCAGGCACTCTGGGGCCAACGTCCTGACTTTC. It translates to CASTRHSGANVLTF.